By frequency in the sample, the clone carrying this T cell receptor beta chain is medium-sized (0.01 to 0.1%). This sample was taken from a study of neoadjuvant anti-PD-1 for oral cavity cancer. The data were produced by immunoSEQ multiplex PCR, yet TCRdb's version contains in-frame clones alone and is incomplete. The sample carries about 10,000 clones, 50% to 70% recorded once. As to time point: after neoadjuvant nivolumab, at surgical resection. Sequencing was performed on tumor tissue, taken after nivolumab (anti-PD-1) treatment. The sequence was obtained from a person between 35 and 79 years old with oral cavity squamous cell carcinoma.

The CDR3 DNA reads TGTGCCAGCAGCTTGGATGGTAGGGAGAGCTCTGGAAACACCATATATTTT. Protein: CASSLDGRESSGNTIYF. The chain uses TRBV5-5 and TRBJ1-3; no reliable D call. The germline V gene encodes CDR1 SGHKS and CDR2 YYEKEE (reference sequence). V lost 0 bases to trimming and J lost 0 bases, with 13 bases between them. This CDR3 region has 17 residues.